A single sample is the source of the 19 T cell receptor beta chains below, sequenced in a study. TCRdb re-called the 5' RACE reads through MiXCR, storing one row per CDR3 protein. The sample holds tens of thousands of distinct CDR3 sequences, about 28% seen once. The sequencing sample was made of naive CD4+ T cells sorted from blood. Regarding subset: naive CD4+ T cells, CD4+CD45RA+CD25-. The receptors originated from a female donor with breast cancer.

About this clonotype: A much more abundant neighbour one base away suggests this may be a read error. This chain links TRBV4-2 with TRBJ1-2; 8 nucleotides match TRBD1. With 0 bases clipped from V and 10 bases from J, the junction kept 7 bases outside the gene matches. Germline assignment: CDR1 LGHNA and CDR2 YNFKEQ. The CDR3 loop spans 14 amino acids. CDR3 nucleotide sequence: TGTGCCAGCAGCCAAGATCGGACAGGGAATGACTACACCTTC. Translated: CASSQDRTGNDYTF.

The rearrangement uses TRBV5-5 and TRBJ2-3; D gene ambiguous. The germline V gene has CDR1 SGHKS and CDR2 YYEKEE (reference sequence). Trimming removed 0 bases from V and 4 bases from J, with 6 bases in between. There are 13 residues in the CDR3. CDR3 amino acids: CASSLGGADTQYF. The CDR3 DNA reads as TGTGCCAGCAGCTTGGGAGGCGCAGATACGCAGTATTTT.

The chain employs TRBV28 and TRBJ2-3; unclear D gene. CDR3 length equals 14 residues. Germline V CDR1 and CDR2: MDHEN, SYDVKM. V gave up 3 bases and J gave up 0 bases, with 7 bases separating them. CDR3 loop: CASSFGGSTDTQYF. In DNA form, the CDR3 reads TGTGCCAGCAGTTTTGGCGGTAGCACAGATACGCAGTATTTT.

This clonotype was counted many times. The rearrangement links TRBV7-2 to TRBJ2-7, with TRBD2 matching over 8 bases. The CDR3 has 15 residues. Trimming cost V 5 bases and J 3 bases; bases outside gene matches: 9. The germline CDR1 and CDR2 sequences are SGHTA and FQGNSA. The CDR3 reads CASSLHGGGGYEQYF. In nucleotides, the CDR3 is TGTGCCAGCAGCCTACACGGGGGGGGCGGCTACGAGCAGTACTTC.

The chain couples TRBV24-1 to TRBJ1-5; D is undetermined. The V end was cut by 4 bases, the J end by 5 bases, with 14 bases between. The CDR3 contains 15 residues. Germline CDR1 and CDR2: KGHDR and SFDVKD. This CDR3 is CATSDPDGEYQPQHF. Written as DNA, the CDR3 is TGTGCCACCAGTGACCCAGACGGGGAATATCAGCCCCAGCATTTT.

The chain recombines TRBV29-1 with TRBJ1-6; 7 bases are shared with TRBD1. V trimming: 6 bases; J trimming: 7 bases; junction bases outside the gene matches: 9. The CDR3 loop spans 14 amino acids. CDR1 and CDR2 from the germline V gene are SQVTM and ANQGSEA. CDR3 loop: CSVAPTGKNSPLHF. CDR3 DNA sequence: TGCAGCGTGGCACCGACAGGGAAGAATTCACCCCTCCACTTT.

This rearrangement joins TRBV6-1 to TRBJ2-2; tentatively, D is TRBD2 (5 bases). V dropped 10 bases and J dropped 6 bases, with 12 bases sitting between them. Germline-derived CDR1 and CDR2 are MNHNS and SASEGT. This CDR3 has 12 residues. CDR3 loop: CAISSSAGELFF. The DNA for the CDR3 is TGTGCCATCTCTAGCTCCGCCGGGGAGCTGTTTTTT.

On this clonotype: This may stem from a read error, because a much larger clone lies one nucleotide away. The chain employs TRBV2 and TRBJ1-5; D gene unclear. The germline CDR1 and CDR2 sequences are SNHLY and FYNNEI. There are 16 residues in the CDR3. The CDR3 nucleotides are TGTGCCAGCGGTGAAGCTGACGGCGGTGGTGGGTTGCCCCAGCATTTT. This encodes CASGEADGGGGLPQHF.

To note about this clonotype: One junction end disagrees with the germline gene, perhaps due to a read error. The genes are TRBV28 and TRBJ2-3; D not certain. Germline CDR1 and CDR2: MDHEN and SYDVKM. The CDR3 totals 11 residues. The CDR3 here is CTSSSPDTQYF. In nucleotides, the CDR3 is TGTACCAGCAGTTCCCCCGATACGCAGTATTTT.

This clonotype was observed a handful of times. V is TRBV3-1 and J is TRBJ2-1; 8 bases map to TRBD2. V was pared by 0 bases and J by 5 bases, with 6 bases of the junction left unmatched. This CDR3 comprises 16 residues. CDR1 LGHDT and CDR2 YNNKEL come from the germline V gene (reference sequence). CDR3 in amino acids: CASSQDPRTSNNEQFF. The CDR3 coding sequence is TGTGCCAGCAGCCAAGATCCCCGGACTAGCAACAATGAGCAGTTCTTC.

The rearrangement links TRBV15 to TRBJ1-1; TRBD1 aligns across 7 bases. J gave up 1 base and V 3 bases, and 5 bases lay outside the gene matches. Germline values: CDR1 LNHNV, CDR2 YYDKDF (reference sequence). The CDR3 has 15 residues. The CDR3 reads CATSSPTGRNTEAFF. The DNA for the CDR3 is TGTGCCACCAGCAGCCCGACAGGGCGGAACACTGAAGCTTTCTTT.

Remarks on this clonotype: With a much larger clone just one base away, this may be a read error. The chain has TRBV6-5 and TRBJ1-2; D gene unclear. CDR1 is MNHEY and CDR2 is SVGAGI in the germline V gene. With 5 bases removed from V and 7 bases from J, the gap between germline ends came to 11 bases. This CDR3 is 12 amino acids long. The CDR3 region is CASSDGRSGYTF. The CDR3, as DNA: TGTGCCAGCAGTGATGGGCGTTCTGGCTACACCTTC.

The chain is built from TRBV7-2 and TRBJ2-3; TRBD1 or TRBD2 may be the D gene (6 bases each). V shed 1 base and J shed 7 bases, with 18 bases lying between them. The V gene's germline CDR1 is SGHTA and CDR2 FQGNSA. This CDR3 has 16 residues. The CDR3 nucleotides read TGTGCCAGCAGCTTAGTGGGGGGCCACCTCGGGAATACGCAGTATTTT. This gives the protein CASSLVGGHLGNTQYF.

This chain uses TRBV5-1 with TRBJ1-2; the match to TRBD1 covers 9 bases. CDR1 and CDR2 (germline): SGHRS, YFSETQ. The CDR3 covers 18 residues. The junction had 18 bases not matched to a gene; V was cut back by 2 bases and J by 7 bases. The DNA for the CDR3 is TGCGCCAGCAGCTTCAATTTCCGGGACAGGGTACAAGTTGGTGGCTACACCTTC. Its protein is CASSFNFRDRVQVGGYTF.

The CDR3 sequence: CASSLGQANTEAFF. The DNA for the CDR3 is TGTGCCAGCAGTTTAGGCCAGGCGAACACTGAAGCTTTCTTT. The chain recombines TRBV12-3 or TRBV12-4 with TRBJ1-1; D gene unclear. Trimming left V 1 base short and J 1 base short, with 7 bases between. CDR3 length: 14 amino acids.

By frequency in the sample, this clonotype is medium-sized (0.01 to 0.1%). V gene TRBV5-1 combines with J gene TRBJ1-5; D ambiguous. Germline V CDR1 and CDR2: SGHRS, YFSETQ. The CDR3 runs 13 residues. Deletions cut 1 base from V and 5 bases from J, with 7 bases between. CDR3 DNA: TGCGCCAGCAGCTTGATCCCCGATCAGCCCCAGCATTTT. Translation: CASSLIPDQPQHF.

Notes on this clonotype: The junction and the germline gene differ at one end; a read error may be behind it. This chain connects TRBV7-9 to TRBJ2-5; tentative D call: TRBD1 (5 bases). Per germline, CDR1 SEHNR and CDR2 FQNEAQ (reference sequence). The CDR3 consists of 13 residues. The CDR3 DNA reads TGTGCCAGCAGCCGACGACAGCAAGAGTCCCAGTACTTC. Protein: CASSRRQQESQYF.

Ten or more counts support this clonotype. The CDR3 sequence: CSVEWQGKTQYF. CDR3 bases: TGCAGCGTTGAATGGCAGGGGAAGACCCAGTACTTC. This chain joins TRBV29-1 and TRBJ2-5; the D gene is possibly TRBD1 (6 bases). Trimming removed 2 bases from V and 6 bases from J, with 10 bases in between. Germline-derived CDR1 and CDR2 are SQVTM and ANQGSEA. The CDR3 runs to 12 residues.

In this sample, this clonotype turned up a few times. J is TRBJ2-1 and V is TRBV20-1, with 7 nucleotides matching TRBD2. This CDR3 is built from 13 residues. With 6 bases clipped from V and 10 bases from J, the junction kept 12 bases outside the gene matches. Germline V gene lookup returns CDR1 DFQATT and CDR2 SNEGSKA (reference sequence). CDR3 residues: CSADLPTSQEQFF. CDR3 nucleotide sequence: TGCAGTGCGGACTTACCGACTAGCCAGGAGCAGTTCTTC.